The present T cell receptor beta chain was sequenced within a study of cytomegalovirus exposure and HLA in healthy donors. Study results and limitations: Per a later analysis, under 20,000 TCR beta sequences showed association with HLA alleles at 0.05 false discovery rate. TCR beta chain V- and J-gene trimming was linked, in a later analysis, to a missense variant in DCLRE1C. An analysis done earlier found most TCR beta V segments productive about 87% or about 30% of the time.

This clone came up once. The target antigen is unknown. Primers: 60 Vbeta forward and 13 Jbeta reverse. Original processing notes: Later analysis identified tens of millions of unique TCR beta chains, around 10 million shared. TCRdb's copy holds only in-frame clones and misses some; the assay was immunoSEQ multiplex PCR. V, J and clone size were drawn from that table, and D and trimming were deduced from the DNA. The sample contains roughly 120,000 clones, 80% of which appear only once. CDR1 and CDR2 from the germline V gene are SGHRS and YFSETQ. The CDR3 length is 15 residues. V was shortened by 2 bases and J by 3 bases, with 14 bases between the two germline ends.

Sequencing was done on a sample of PBMCs. This chain connects TRBV5-1 to TRBJ1-1; perhaps TRBD1 as D (6 bases). The receptor comes from a male donor in good health and CMV-seronegative. This CDR3 is CASSLGTTMDTEAFF. The CDR3 DNA sequence: TGCGCCAGCAGCTTAGGGACAACCATGGACACTGAAGCTTTCTTT.